These 32 T cell receptor beta chains originate from one sample sequenced in a study of T cells in Graves' hyperthyroidism and ophthalmopathy. Researchers amplified the TCR beta CDR3 regions from RNA transcripts. HTBI primers drove first-round RT-PCR of the TCR CDR3. TCRdb used MiXCR to reprocess the multiplex PCR reads, holding one entry per CDR3 protein. The repertoire holds roughly 700,000 distinct CDR3 sequences, approximately 15% seen once, with about 16% in the top ten. Specimen: blood. The receptor source for this set is a man in his fifties or sixties with Graves' hyperthyroidism.

The chain joins TRBV7-9 to TRBJ2-5; D might be TRBD2 (7 bases). The germline V gene encodes CDR1 SEHNR and CDR2 FQNEAQ (reference sequence). CDR3 size: 14 residues. Trimming left V 4 bases short and J 4 bases short, with 13 bases between. The CDR3: CASSSRGGGETQYF. The CDR3 DNA follows: TGTGCCAGCAGCTCCCGAGGGGGGGGAGAGACCCAGTACTTC.

This clonotype has ten or more counts. The chain couples TRBV27 to TRBJ2-7; 10 positions match TRBD2. Trimming at V came to 8 bases and at J to 2 bases, leaving 9 bases not matched to a gene. Germline V gene lookup returns CDR1 MNHEY and CDR2 SMNVEV (reference sequence). This CDR3 spans 15 amino acids. Here the CDR3 DNA reads TGTGCCAGCGCTGGGGAAGCGGGAGGGCCCTACGAGCAGTACTTC. Translating it yields CASAGEAGGPYEQYF.

This clonotype was recorded at least ten times. V usage is TRBV2 and J usage is TRBJ2-5; 7 nucleotides agree with TRBD2. The V segment lost 6 bases and the J segment 5 bases; nucleotides outside the gene matches: 9. Germline lookup yields CDR1 SNHLY and CDR2 FYNNEI. The CDR3 runs to 14 residues. The DNA of the CDR3 is TGTGCCAGCAGCGCCCATGGGGGGGGGGAGACCCAGTACTTC. Translating it yields CASSAHGGGETQYF.

This clonotype showed up many times. This chain joins TRBV7-9 and TRBJ1-1, with D perhaps matching TRBD1 (5 bases). This CDR3 spans 15 amino acids. The V end lost 1 base, the J end lost 1 base, and 10 bases lay between the germline ends. Germline CDR1 and CDR2: SEHNR and FQNEAQ (reference sequence). The CDR3 DNA reads TGTGCCAGCAGCTTAGGTGTAGGGGAGAACACTGAAGCTTTCTTT. This codes for CASSLGVGENTEAFF.

The V and J genes are TRBV29-1 and TRBJ2-2, with D perhaps TRBD2 (6 bases). Germline lookup yields CDR1 SQVTM and CDR2 ANQGSEA. Trimming cost V 3 bases and J 1 base, with 9 bases left between them. The length of the CDR3 is 14 residues. CDR3 protein: CSVDGGLNTGELFF. The CDR3 coding sequence is TGCAGCGTTGATGGGGGGTTGAACACCGGGGAGCTGTTTTTT.

In its sample, this clonotype was seen a few times. V and J are TRBV4-1 and TRBJ1-1; 8 bases are shared with TRBD1. This CDR3 comprises 15 residues. Germline CDR1 reads MGHRA; CDR2 reads YSYEKL. Trimming cost V 2 bases and J 1 base; bases outside gene matches: 3. CDR3 nucleotide sequence: TGCGCCAGCAGCCAACCGACAGGGGCGAACACTGAAGCTTTCTTT. Translation: CASSQPTGANTEAFF.

With regard to this clonotype: A clone one base away is much larger, so this may be a read error. The chain has TRBV18 and TRBJ2-5; D is unresolved. This CDR3 has 13 residues. Trimming stripped 8 bases from V and 2 bases from J, with 12 bases between. Germline V gives CDR1 KGHSH, CDR2 LQKENI. The CDR3 region has the DNA TGTGCCAGCCCAACGGACCAGCAAGAGACCCAGTACTTC. Its translation is CASPTDQQETQYF.

The V gene is TRBV5-4, the J gene TRBJ2-7, with D unresolved. CDR3 length equals 15 residues. With 3 bases removed from V and 6 bases from J, the gap between germline ends came to 19 bases. The germline gives CDR1 SGHNT, CDR2 YYREEE (reference sequence). CDR3: CASSSLRAGMFEQYF. DNA for the CDR3: TGTGCCAGCAGCTCCCTTCGGGCAGGAATGTTCGAGCAGTACTTC.

There are a few counts of this clonotype. The chain carries TRBV7-3 and TRBJ2-5; D is ambiguous. Germline CDR1 SGHTA, CDR2 FQGTGA. V shed 1 base and J shed 1 base, with 10 bases lying between them. The CDR3 length is 15 residues. The DNA for the CDR3 is TGTGCCAGCAGCTTAATTGACGGGCCCCAAGAGACCCAGTACTTC. It encodes CASSLIDGPQETQYF.

The chain joins TRBV2 to TRBJ2-1, with D unclear. The V end was cut by 7 bases, the J end by 7 bases, with 17 bases between. This CDR3 has 14 amino acids. CDR1 is SNHLY, CDR2 FYNNEI, per germline. CDR3 coding DNA: TGTGCCAGCAATCTGGGCGGCCCCTTAAATGAGCAGTTCTTC. Translated: CASNLGGPLNEQFF.

This clonotype was detected a few times. This may arise from a read error, as a much more abundant clone is one base away. The chain links TRBV5-1 to TRBJ2-5, with 7 bases fitting TRBD1. The germline V gene encodes CDR1 SGHRS and CDR2 YFSETQ. The CDR3 runs to 16 residues. Trimming at V came to 7 bases and at J to 5 bases, leaving 17 bases not matched to a gene. The CDR3 here is CASGGNPTTGMETQYF. In DNA form, the CDR3 reads TGCGCCAGCGGCGGTAATCCTACGACAGGGATGGAGACCCAGTACTTC.

This clonotype was seen many times. The CDR3 DNA is TGTGCCAGCAGTCAAACTACCAACAATGAGCAGTTCTTC. It translates to CASSQTTNNEQFF. The chain carries TRBV6-2 or TRBV6-3 and TRBJ2-1; no clear D gene. The CDR3 covers 13 residues. Trimming removed 5 bases from V and 5 bases from J, with 10 bases in between. Per germline, CDR1 MNHEY and CDR2 SVGEGT.

This clonotype was counted only a few times. J is TRBJ2-7 and V is TRBV30; 10 bases line up with TRBD2. Germline values: CDR1 GTSNPN, CDR2 SVGIG (reference sequence). The CDR3 has 15 amino acids. V was pared by 1 base and J by 6 bases, with 9 bases of the junction left unmatched. CDR3 in DNA: TGTGCCTGGAGTGGGAGCGGGAGGGCCTTGGGCGAGCAGTACTTC. This sequence encodes CAWSGSGRALGEQYF.

The V and J genes are TRBV19 and TRBJ2-4; D is unclear. Germline CDR1 reads LNHDA; CDR2 reads SQIVND (reference sequence). Trimming stripped 6 bases from V and 8 bases from J, with 20 bases between. The CDR3 is made up of 15 amino acids. CDR3 amino acids: CASRPSPPLLDIQYF. The DNA for the CDR3 is TGTGCCAGTAGACCGTCGCCACCCCTGCTGGACATTCAGTACTTC.

In its sample, this clonotype was seen many times. The chain uses TRBV12-3 or TRBV12-4 and TRBJ2-1, with D uncertain. Trimming shortened V by 2 bases and J by 7 bases, and 18 bases separated the two germline ends. CDR3 length: 16 residues. CDR3 nucleotide sequence: TGTGCCAGCAGTTTAAGTATTTCCCTCTCTGGGAATGAGCAGTTCTTC. Protein sequence: CASSLSISLSGNEQFF.

The rearrangement links TRBV11-2 to TRBJ2-1; 14 positions agree with TRBD2. Trimming removed 6 bases from V and 9 bases from J; junction bases left unmatched: 4. This CDR3 comprises 14 residues. The germline gives CDR1 SGHAT, CDR2 FQNNGV. The CDR3 is CASRRGLAGVEQFF. The CDR3 bases are TGTGCCAGCAGGAGGGGACTAGCGGGAGTTGAGCAGTTCTTC.

This clonotype was counted at least ten times. The chain combines TRBV2 with TRBJ1-5; no reliable D call. This CDR3 is built from 15 residues. Trimming removed 2 bases at V and 0 bases at J, with 8 bases between. CDR1 SNHLY and CDR2 FYNNEI come from the germline V gene. CDR3 residues: CASSEMANSNQPQHF. The CDR3, as DNA: TGTGCCAGCAGTGAAATGGCCAATAGCAATCAGCCCCAGCATTTT.

This clonotype was detected ten times or more. V usage is TRBV28 and J usage is TRBJ2-7; the D gene could be TRBD1 or TRBD2 (5 bases each). V lost 6 bases, J lost 3 bases, and 9 bases lay in between. The CDR3 consists of 12 residues. Germline V gene sequence: CDR1 MDHEN, CDR2 SYDVKM. In DNA form, the CDR3 reads TGTGCCAGCAGATATGGGGGCTACGAGCAGTACTTC. As protein: CASRYGGYEQYF.

This clonotype was seen many times. The chain employs TRBV28 and TRBJ2-7; the D gene is possibly TRBD1 (5 bases). This CDR3 spans 14 amino acids. Trimming removed 3 bases from V and 3 bases from J, with 12 bases in between. Per the germline V gene, CDR1 is MDHEN and CDR2 is SYDVKM. Here the CDR3 reads CASSLQGLGYEQYF. The CDR3, as DNA: TGTGCCAGCAGTTTGCAGGGATTGGGCTACGAGCAGTACTTC.

At least ten counts were recorded for this clonotype. The chain is built from TRBV11-2 and TRBJ2-2; D gene unclear. Germline V gives CDR1 SGHAT, CDR2 FQNNGV. V was trimmed by 5 bases and J by 0 bases, leaving 16 bases between them. The CDR3 is made up of 17 amino acids. The chain's CDR3 is CASSPPMWVTNTGELFF. The CDR3 DNA follows: TGTGCCAGCAGCCCTCCCATGTGGGTTACGAACACCGGGGAGCTGTTTTTT.

The chain uses TRBV6-1 and TRBJ2-5; 9 bases are shared with TRBD2. Germline lookup yields CDR1 MNHNS and CDR2 SASEGT. The CDR3 is 15 residues long. V lost 3 bases and J lost 4; bases outside the gene matches: 6. CDR3 in DNA: TGTGCCAGCAGTGAGCAGCGGGAGGTCCCAGAGACCCAGTACTTC. Translation: CASSEQREVPETQYF.

This clonotype came up many times. The V and J genes are TRBV27 and TRBJ2-7, with D possibly matching TRBD2 (6 bases). The CDR3 contains 14 residues. Germline V CDR1 and CDR2: MNHEY, SMNVEV (reference sequence). V lost 9 bases to trimming and J lost 6 bases, with 21 bases between them. Here the CDR3 DNA reads TGTGCCAGTAATCCGGGGCCGGGGAGGAGCGAGCAGTACTTC. It is translated as CASNPGPGRSEQYF.

The CDR3 sequence: CASSFRQGTYEQYF. DNA for the CDR3: TGTGCCAGCAGTTTCCGACAGGGAACCTACGAGCAGTACTTC. This chain joins TRBV28 and TRBJ2-7; TRBD1 agrees at 7 bases. The V gene's germline CDR1 is MDHEN and CDR2 SYDVKM. The ends lost 3 bases at V and 2 bases at J; junction bases unmatched: 4. This CDR3 has 14 residues. The full variable domain, completed using reference TRBV28 and TRBJ2-7, is DVKVTQSSRYLVKRTGEKVFLECVQDMDHENMFWYRQDPGLGLRLIYFSYDVKMKEKGDIPEGYSVSREKKERFSLILESASTNQTSMYLCASSFRQGTYEQYFGPGTRLTVT.

This clonotype was counted ten times or more. CDR3 region: CASSQGSPGVEAFF. The DNA for the CDR3 is TGTGCCAGCAGCCAAGGTTCACCGGGGGTTGAAGCTTTCTTT. The V and J genes are TRBV3-1 and TRBJ1-1; tentative D call: TRBD1 (5 bases). V lost 1 base to trimming and J lost 7 bases, with 13 bases between them. Germline V CDR1 and CDR2: LGHDT, YNNKEL (reference sequence). The CDR3 is made up of 14 amino acids.

This clonotype was recorded at least ten times. The V and J genes are TRBV12-3 or TRBV12-4 and TRBJ2-7, with 7 nucleotides matching TRBD2. V was clipped by 7 bases and J by 2 bases; unmatched bases: 8. This CDR3 has 14 residues. The DNA of the CDR3 is TGTGCCAGCACTACCGGGGGGATGGCCTACGAGCAGTACTTC. It yields the protein CASTTGGMAYEQYF.

The gene calls are TRBV9 and TRBJ2-7; TRBD1 aligns across 8 bases. The CDR3 loop spans 14 amino acids. CDR1 SGDLS and CDR2 YYNGEE come from the germline V gene. After removal of 4 bases from V and 3 bases from J, the junction contained 6 bases not matched to a gene. CDR3 sequence (DNA): TGTGCCAGCAGCCCCGAGGACAGGGTCTACGAGCAGTACTTC. This encodes CASSPEDRVYEQYF.

The sample holds a few counts of this clonotype. The chain combines TRBV30 with TRBJ2-1, with 7 bases identical to TRBD2. This CDR3 spans 16 amino acids. V gave up 3 bases and J gave up 2 bases; unmatched junction bases: 10. Germline CDR1 GTSNPN, CDR2 SVGIG (reference sequence). The CDR3 is CAWRDGTTGTYNEQFF. CDR3 DNA sequence: TGTGCCTGGAGGGATGGGACTACGGGCACCTACAATGAGCAGTTCTTC.

This clonotype came up many times. The CDR3 here is CASSLHSGVEQFF. In nucleotides, the CDR3 is TGTGCCAGCAGTTTACATTCCGGAGTTGAGCAGTTCTTC. The chain recombines TRBV27 with TRBJ2-1, with D unresolved. The germline gives CDR1 MNHEY, CDR2 SMNVEV (reference sequence). The V gene lost 2 bases and the J gene lost 9 bases, with 11 bases spanning the gap. The CDR3 runs to 13 residues.

The chain couples TRBV19 to TRBJ1-2; TRBD1 matches at 12 bases. The V gene's germline CDR1 is LNHDA and CDR2 SQIVND (reference sequence). V trimming: 6 bases; J trimming: 1 base; junction bases outside the gene matches: 15. The CDR3 totals 19 residues. CDR3 bases: TGTGCCAGTAGAAGAATTGGGACAGGGGGCGAAGGGGGTAACTATGGCTACACCTTC. It yields the protein CASRRIGTGGEGGNYGYTF.

This sequence joins TRBV9 and TRBJ2-1; maybe TRBD2 (5 bases). Germline values: CDR1 SGDLS, CDR2 YYNGEE. This CDR3 has 16 amino acids. V was cut by 2 bases and J by 0 bases, with 12 bases left in between. The CDR3: CASSVDSFISYNEQFF. CDR3 DNA: TGTGCCAGCAGCGTGGACTCCTTTATCTCCTACAATGAGCAGTTCTTC.

This clonotype has a handful of counts. The chain carries TRBV19 and TRBJ1-5; D gene ambiguous. The length of the CDR3 is 13 residues. Looked up from germline, CDR1 is LNHDA and CDR2 is SQIVND (reference sequence). V was shortened by 3 bases and J by 9 bases, with 12 bases between the two germline ends. The CDR3 spells CASSITVSTPQHF. CDR3 DNA sequence: TGTGCCAGTAGTATTACGGTATCAACGCCCCAGCATTTT.

This clonotype was counted only a few times. The gene calls are TRBV20-1 and TRBJ1-5; D is undetermined. Germline loops: CDR1 DFQATT, CDR2 SNEGSKA (reference sequence). Trimming pared 4 bases from V and 3 bases from J, leaving 10 bases between. This CDR3 has 13 residues. The CDR3 DNA reads TGCAGTGCTATCTCAGACTTCAATCAGCCCCAGCATTTT. Encoded protein: CSAISDFNQPQHF.